The rows below give T cell receptor beta chains drawn from one sample of a study of T cell responses to AZD1222 COVID-19 vaccine. Data came from immunoSEQ multiplex PCR; TCRdb stores just in-frame clones and leaves some out. Among about 150,000 clones listed, 90% to 95% were seen once. The sequenced sample was peripheral blood, obtained on day 0 of AZD1222 vaccination. These receptors came from an adult in good health. CDR3s include the opening cysteine and the closing phenylalanine or tryptophan. The D gene is left open where the match is weak.

V,D,J,CDR3
TRBV7-8,TRBD2,TRBJ2-1,CASSLVVAGVISYNEQFF
TRBV27,.,TRBJ1-1,CASSSATEAFF
TRBV7-8,TRBD1,TRBJ1-2,CATGEREGAYGYTF
TRBV7-2,TRBD2,TRBJ2-5,CASSRGGLAGGGGETQYF
TRBV5-6,.,TRBJ1-2,CASSLWGSYGYTF
TRBV19,TRBD1,TRBJ1-1,CASSIKTGGGTEAFF
TRBV21-1,.,TRBJ1-4,CASSKGAGHPNEKLFF
TRBV5-1,.,TRBJ1-2,CASSFLGEDGYTF
TRBV6-4,.,TRBJ1-5,CASRVPGGEPYQPQHF
TRBV2,TRBD2,TRBJ2-2,CASKAGGGYTGELFF
TRBV7-2,TRBD1,TRBJ1-1,CASSFSQGALTEAFF
TRBV7-9,.,TRBJ2-6,CASSLAGAISGANVLTF
TRBV19,.,TRBJ1-6,CASSREESPLHF
TRBV28,.,TRBJ1-2,CASSLVRGAYGYTF
TRBV9,TRBD2,TRBJ2-3,CASSVAKGLAGTDTQYF
TRBV3-1/TRBV3-2,.,TRBJ1-6,CASSQQEVDGSPLHF
TRBV7-9,TRBD2,TRBJ2-5,CASSLGGGALETQYF
TRBV7-6,.,TRBJ1-6,CASSLVGSYNSPLHF
TRBV6-5,TRBD1,TRBJ1-1,CASRLGQGNTEAFF
TRBV6-6,.,TRBJ1-1,CASRHRALNTEAFF
TRBV6-5,.,TRBJ1-2,CASSLDGNYGYTF
TRBV18,TRBD1,TRBJ1-5,CASSPPQGADQPQHF
TRBV5-6,.,TRBJ2-3,CASSPRWGAEADTQYF
TRBV24-1,.,TRBJ1-2,CAAQDARRRDYGYTF
TRBV19,.,TRBJ1-3,CASSRQFSGNTIYF
TRBV28,.,TRBJ1-1,CASSYQGSSAFF
TRBV7-2,.,TRBJ1-5,CASSYQKGQPQHF
TRBV28,.,TRBJ2-5,CASSFPPETQYF
TRBV6-5,TRBD1,TRBJ1-2,CATERSIDRGGYTF
TRBV29-1,TRBD1,TRBJ1-5,CSVGGQGSDQPQHF
TRBV1,.,TRBJ1-5,CTYQPRGMPPQHF
TRBV10-2,TRBD1,TRBJ2-1,CASSEVWTGGEAEQFF
TRBV7-8,.,TRBJ2-4,CASSSDGRRELAKNIQYF
TRBV2,TRBD1,TRBJ1-1,CASGRTGVYTEAFF
TRBV7-9,.,TRBJ1-2,CASSLGQDLIYGYTF
TRBV7-9,.,TRBJ1-6,CASTSSGGAPLHF
TRBV14,TRBD1,TRBJ1-4,CASSRSGTGDEKLFF
TRBV12-3/TRBV12-4,.,TRBJ1-3,CASTGMAGNTIYF
TRBV27,.,TRBJ1-6,CASSLLGGLQSPLHF
TRBV10-3,TRBD2,TRBJ2-1,CAISESSGSYNEQFF
TRBV2,TRBD1,TRBJ1-6,CASSQERGQGDYSPLHF
TRBV9,.,TRBJ1-2,CASSATGGNNYGYTF